The clone carrying this T cell receptor (beta chain) was seen a handful of times. Its antigen is as yet unknown. The data originate from a study of cytotoxic CD8 clonotypes in ibrutinib-treated CLL. Study-level points and caveats: Clonality rose at ibrutinib response, held steady in sustained remission, and fell toward baseline at progression.

Around 2.2 micrograms of genomic DNA came from cryopreserved PBMCs for TCR beta libraries. Investigators sought sequencing depths of between 1 in 200,000 and 1 in 1 million T cells. Generated by immunoSEQ multiplex PCR, the TCRdb table keeps only in-frame clones and is missing some. The table lists approximately 340,000 clones, 60% to 80% of them singletons. Trimming stripped 7 bases from V and 0 bases from J, with 8 bases between. Germline loops: CDR1 SGHRS, CDR2 YFSETQ. There are 13 residues in the CDR3. The TCR was taken from a human donor with chronic lymphocytic leukemia. The input for sequencing was PBMCs, taken after 36 months of ibrutinib treatment. The V and J genes are TRBV5-1 and TRBJ1-3; D not certain. The CDR3 DNA follows: TGCGCCAGCGCTGCGAGCTCTGGAAACACCATATATTTT. This codes for CASAASSGNTIYF. Together with reference TRBV5-1 and TRBJ1-3, the CDR3 gives the full variable domain: KAGVTQTPRYLIKTRGQQVTLSCSPISGHRSVSWYQQTPGQGLQFLFEYFSETQRNKGNFPGRFSGRQFSNSRSEMNVSTLELGDSALYLCASAASSGNTIYFGEGSWLTVV.